One sample yielded the 4 T cell receptor beta chains listed below, sequenced in a study of blood T cell repertoires in COVID-19. Profiled with immunoSEQ multiplex PCR; TCRdb holds only in-frame clones, not every one. This sample yields over 400,000 clones, of which 85% to 90% are seen a single time; 7.5% to 9% belongs to the top ten. What was sequenced was peripheral blood. These TCRs come from a woman in her fifties or sixties with COVID-19, enrolled during active disease.

This sequence joins TRBV19 and TRBJ1-2; 8 nucleotides agree with TRBD1. Germline CDR1 LNHDA, CDR2 SQIVND (reference sequence). The trim removed 5 bases at V and 0 bases at J, leaving 8 bases unmatched. The CDR3 extends over 16 amino acids. CDR3 nucleotides: TGTGCCAGTAGTGTTAACCGGGACAGGACTAACTATGGCTACACCTTC. This encodes CASSVNRDRTNYGYTF.

A single count supports this clone. The rearrangement links TRBV9 to TRBJ1-4; no clear D gene. The CDR3 length is 14 residues. The germline V and J ends were trimmed by 4 bases and 0 bases, with 7 bases remaining between them. Germline V gives CDR1 SGDLS, CDR2 YYNGEE. This chain's CDR3 is CASSWEATNEKLFF. The CDR3 region has the DNA TGTGCCAGCAGCTGGGAGGCAACTAATGAAAAACTGTTTTTT.

The rearrangement uses TRBV6-6 and TRBJ2-2; 9 nucleotides agree with TRBD1. V gave up 8 bases and J gave up 7 bases; unmatched junction bases: 11. Looked up from germline, CDR1 is MNHNY and CDR2 is SVGAGI (reference sequence). The CDR3 runs to 15 residues. CDR3 nucleotide sequence: TGTGCCAGCCACCTGGGCGGGACAGGGTTCGGGGAGCTGTTTTTT. Translated: CASHLGGTGFGELFF.

This clone has only one observation. The chain couples TRBV6-5 to TRBJ1-4, with a tentative D call TRBD1 (5 bases). The CDR3 is 13 residues long. Germline CDR1 reads MNHEY; CDR2 reads SVGAGI. The V gene lost 5 bases and the J gene lost 8 bases, with 12 bases spanning the gap. As DNA, the CDR3 is TGTGCCAGCAGTCGCGGGACCAACGAAAAACTGTTTTTT. Translation: CASSRGTNEKLFF.